A selection of T cell receptor beta chains follows, all from one sample in a study of cytomegalovirus exposure and HLA in healthy donors. Here immunoSEQ multiplex PCR was the method, and the copy in TCRdb shows in-frame clones only, minus some. Among more than 150,000 clones listed, 70% to 80% were seen once. What was sequenced was PBMCs. These receptors originate from a man younger than 35 in good health and CMV-seronegative. CDR3s include the opening cysteine and the closing phenylalanine or tryptophan. A D gene is named only where the DNA matches it firmly. The size of a clone is reported for some rows only, either as once, few or many, or as a class for expanded clones.

j_call cdr3_length d_call clone_size v_call cdr3_nt cdr3_aa
TRBJ2-5 13 NA NA TRBV7-3 TGTGCCAGCTCGAGGGGGTCGACAGAGACCCAGTACTTC CASSRGSTETQYF
TRBJ2-5 14 NA NA TRBV2 TGTGCCAGCAGGAAAACAGGGTACCAAGAGACCCAGTACTTC CASRKTGYQETQYF
TRBJ1-2 11 NA NA TRBV6-1 TGTGCCAGCAGCTCACAGGGAGACTACACCTTC CASSSQGDYTF
TRBJ2-7 15 TRBD1 NA TRBV18 TGTGCCAGCTCCCCCGCCGGGACAGCCTCCTACGAGCAGTACTTC CASSPAGTASYEQYF
TRBJ2-3 15 NA many TRBV6-4 TGTGCCAGCAGTGACTCAGGGGGTAGCACAGATACGCAGTATTTT CASSDSGGSTDTQYF
TRBJ2-1 14 TRBD1 once TRBV5-1 TGCGCCAGCAGCTTCGATGACAGGGTCAATGAGCAGTTCTTC CASSFDDRVNEQFF
TRBJ1-2 12 NA NA TRBV7-9 TGTGCCAGCAGCTTCACAGCCTTGGGCTACACCTTC CASSFTALGYTF
TRBJ2-5 12 NA NA TRBV11-2 TGTGCCAGCAGCTTAAGGGGGGAGACCCAGTACTTC CASSLRGETQYF
TRBJ2-1 18 TRBD2 NA TRBV19 TGTGCCAGTAGTATAGAAAGGCCTGGGCTAGCGGGGCTTAATGAGCAGTTCTTC CASSIERPGLAGLNEQFF
TRBJ1-3 13 NA NA TRBV6-5 TGTGCCAGCAGTTATAGGCCCAGGGACACCATATATTTT CASSYRPRDTIYF
TRBJ2-1 14 NA NA TRBV29-1 TGCAGCGTGATCAAAGTAGCGGTTTACAATGAGCAGTTCTTC CSVIKVAVYNEQFF
TRBJ2-2 15 NA NA TRBV6-5 TGTGCCAGCAGACGGGATCCTACCTTCGAGGGGGAGCTGTTTTTT CASRRDPTFEGELFF
TRBJ1-5 15 NA once TRBV2 TGTGCCAGCAGAGCACAGGGAGGGAGCAATCAGCCCCAGCATTTT CASRAQGGSNQPQHF
TRBJ2-7 17 NA NA TRBV11-3 TGTGCCAGCAGCAAATTTGCGGGGCGGGTCCTACCCTACGAGCAGTACTTC CASSKFAGRVLPYEQYF
TRBJ1-2 13 NA NA TRBV5-4 TGTGCCAGCAGCTTGAAGCCTAACTATGGCTACACCTTC CASSLKPNYGYTF
TRBJ2-7 13 TRBD2 NA TRBV30 TGTGCCTGGAGTGTTAGCGGGTCGGACGAGCAGTACTTC CAWSVSGSDEQYF
TRBJ1-5 15 NA NA TRBV4-3 TGCGCCAGCAGCCAAGATCCGAGTAGCAATCAGCCCCAGCATTTT CASSQDPSSNQPQHF
TRBJ1-1 15 TRBD1 few TRBV19 TGTGCCAGTAGCACCGACAGGGCAGCGAACACTGAAGCTTTCTTT CASSTDRAANTEAFF
TRBJ1-5 15 TRBD1 few TRBV27 TGTGCCAGCAGTTCGAGGGGGCTCTTCAATCAGCCCCAGCATTTT CASSSRGLFNQPQHF
TRBJ2-1 12 NA NA TRBV11-3 TGTGCCAGCAGCAAAGCGGGTAATGAGCAGTTCTTC CASSKAGNEQFF
TRBJ2-5 12 TRBD2 NA TRBV6-5 TGTGCCAGCGGGAGGGCCGGAGAGACCCAGTACTTC CASGRAGETQYF
TRBJ2-7 14 NA NA TRBV18 TGTGCCAGCTCACCGAGCGTCACCCCCTACGAGCAGTACTTC CASSPSVTPYEQYF
TRBJ2-7 16 NA few TRBV4-1 TGCGCCAGCAGCCAAGTGGGGAGCGGGTACTCCTACGAGCAGTACTTC CASSQVGSGYSYEQYF
TRBJ2-3 16 TRBD2 once TRBV7-9 TGTGCCAGCAGCTTCTTCCCAGCGGGAGCGCTAGATACGCAGTATTTT CASSFFPAGALDTQYF
TRBJ2-1 13 TRBD2 NA TRBV4-3 TGCGCCAGCAGCCAGGGAGGGTACAATGAGCAGTTCTTC CASSQGGYNEQFF
TRBJ2-3 15 TRBD2 NA TRBV7-3 TGTGCCAGCAGCTTCGCCCAGCGGGGGTCAGATACGCAGTATTTT CASSFAQRGSDTQYF
TRBJ2-2 18 TRBD2 NA TRBV4-3 TGCGCCAGCAGCCCCTGGGGCGACGGGGGGGCCATGGACGGGGAGCTGTTTTTT CASSPWGDGGAMDGELFF
TRBJ2-1 14 NA few TRBV2 TGTGCCAGCAGTCCCAGATTGCAGGGGGGAGAGCAGTTCTTC CASSPRLQGGEQFF
TRBJ2-7 19 TRBD1 NA TRBV7-9 TGTTCCAGCAGCTTAAGGGGCGGGAATCCGGGACAGGGAACCTACGAGCAGTACTTC CSSSLRGGNPGQGTYEQYF
TRBJ2-5 15 NA NA TRBV4-3 TGCGCCAGCAGCCAAGCGGCCCTTAGGGGAGAGACCCAGTACTTC CASSQAALRGETQYF
TRBJ2-7 14 TRBD1 NA TRBV10-3 TGTGCCATCAGGGGGGACAGGGGGCTTAGCGAGCAGTACTTC CAIRGDRGLSEQYF
TRBJ1-2 14 NA NA TRBV2 TGTGCCAGCAGTGAGCTAAACAGAGTCTATGGCTACACCTTC CASSELNRVYGYTF
TRBJ2-4 16 TRBD1 NA TRBV7-9 TGTGCCAGCAGCTTGGGCGGACAGGGGGCGGGAAACATTCAGTACTTC CASSLGGQGAGNIQYF
TRBJ1-6 12 TRBD1 few TRBV30 TGTGCCTGGGACAGGGTGAATTCACCCCTCCACTTT CAWDRVNSPLHF
TRBJ2-7 13 NA NA TRBV7-3 TGTGCCAGCAGCTTAATCGGAGGGGCCGAGCAGTACTTC CASSLIGGAEQYF
TRBJ2-7 19 NA NA TRBV13 TGTGCCAGCAGCTTGGCCGCGGCGGGACCTGAGAAGCCCTCCTACGAGCAGTACTTC CASSLAAAGPEKPSYEQYF
TRBJ1-1 13 NA few TRBV29-1 TGCAGCGTTCAAGGGAGACTGAACACTGAAGCTTTCTTT CSVQGRLNTEAFF
TRBJ1-1 20 TRBD1 NA TRBV4-2 TGTGCCAGCAGCCAAGAACCTCTCCGGAACAGGGGGCATCGTGACACTGAAGCTTTCTTT CASSQEPLRNRGHRDTEAFF
TRBJ2-7 12 NA NA TRBV5-6 TGTGCCAGCAGCTTATATTCCTACGAGCAGTACTTC CASSLYSYEQYF
TRBJ2-7 14 NA few TRBV7-9 TGTGCCAGCAGCTTGGAGCTAATGGCCTACGAGCAGTACTTC CASSLELMAYEQYF